The clone carrying this T cell receptor (beta chain) was observed many times. As to time point: newly diagnosed GD, antithyroid drugs for less than 3 months. Generation of the TCR library employed RNA extracted from PBMCs. The data originate from a study of regulatory T cells in long-lasting Graves disease. CDR3 regions were amplified by Arm-PCR using iRepertoire HTBI primers to build TCR beta libraries. TCRdb reanalysed the multiplex PCR reads using MiXCR and keeps one entry per CDR3 protein. The data contain hundreds of thousands of distinct CDR3 sequences, about a sixth of them seen just once; the ten biggest clones take up about 40%. The specimen was peripheral blood mononuclear cells (PBMCs), collected at new diagnosis, from a patient treated with antithyroid drugs. The sequence came from a female donor with Graves disease.

The CDR3 bases are TGTGCCAGCAGCTTCTCGGATGTGGGAGTTGGTAATTCACCCCTCCACTTT. Residues: CASSFSDVGVGNSPLHF. The gene calls are TRBV7-9 and TRBJ1-6; D is uncertain. CDR3 size: 17 residues. From germline, CDR1 is SEHNR and CDR2 FQNEAQ (reference sequence). V was shortened by 3 bases and J by 6 bases, with 18 bases between the two germline ends.